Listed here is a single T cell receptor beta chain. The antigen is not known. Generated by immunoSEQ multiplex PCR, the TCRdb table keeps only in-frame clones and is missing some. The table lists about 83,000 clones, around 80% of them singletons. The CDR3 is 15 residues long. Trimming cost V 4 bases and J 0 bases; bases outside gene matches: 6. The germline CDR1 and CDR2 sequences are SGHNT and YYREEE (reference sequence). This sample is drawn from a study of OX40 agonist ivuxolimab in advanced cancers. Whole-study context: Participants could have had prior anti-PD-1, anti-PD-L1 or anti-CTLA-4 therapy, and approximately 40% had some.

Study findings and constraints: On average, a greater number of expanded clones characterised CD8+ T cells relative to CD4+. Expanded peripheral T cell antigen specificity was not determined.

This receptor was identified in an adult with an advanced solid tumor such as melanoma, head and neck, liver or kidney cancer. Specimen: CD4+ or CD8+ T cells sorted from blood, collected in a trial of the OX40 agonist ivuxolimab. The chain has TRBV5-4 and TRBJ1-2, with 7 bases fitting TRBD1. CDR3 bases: TGTGCCAGCAGCCCGAGGACAGGATCTAACTATGGCTACACCTTC. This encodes CASSPRTGSNYGYTF.